A selection of T cell receptor beta chains follows, all from one sample in a study of cytomegalovirus exposure and HLA in healthy donors. TCRdb keeps only in-frame clones here, not all; method: immunoSEQ multiplex PCR. The table lists some 150,000 clones, around two thirds of them singletons, with roughly 2% in the top ten. The material sequenced was PBMCs. These TCRs come from a woman aged 60-70 years in good health and CMV-seropositive. The CDR3 runs from the conserved cysteine through the conserved F or W. The D gene is left open where the match is weak. Clone sizes are given selectively: once, few, many, or a class where the clone is expanded.

j_call clone_size d_call v_call cdr3_nt cdr3_aa
TRBJ2-7 NA TRBD2 TRBV15 TGTGCCACCAGCAGAGAGGCTAGCGGGACCTACGAGCAGTACTTC CATSREASGTYEQYF
TRBJ2-7 NA TRBD2 TRBV30 TGTGCCTGGACGGCGGGAGCCCTGAGCTCCTACGAGCAGTACTTC CAWTAGALSSYEQYF
TRBJ2-7 medium-sized NA TRBV2 TGTGCCAGCACGTCTCTCGAGCAGTACTTC CASTSLEQYF
TRBJ2-1 NA TRBD2 TRBV14 TGTGCCAGCAGCCAACTAGCGGGACCTTACAATGAGCAGTTCTTC CASSQLAGPYNEQFF
TRBJ1-1 few NA TRBV6-1 TGTGCCAGCAGTGAAGGGTCGGGGATAGGGACTGAAGCTTTCTTT CASSEGSGIGTEAFF
TRBJ1-2 NA NA TRBV4-1 TGCGCCAGCAGCCAACAGGACAGCGTTAACTATGGCTACACCTTC CASSQQDSVNYGYTF
TRBJ1-2 few NA TRBV11-2 TGTGCCAGCAGCCCACGATCCGGCTATGGCTACACCTTC CASSPRSGYGYTF
TRBJ2-3 NA TRBD1 TRBV14 TGTGCCAGCAGCCAAGTCCGGACAGGGAGAACAGATACGCAGTATTTT CASSQVRTGRTDTQYF
TRBJ2-3 NA NA TRBV13 TGTGCCAGCAGCTCCTCAGCGGGTGGCACAGATACGCAGTATTTT CASSSSAGGTDTQYF
TRBJ1-2 NA TRBD1 TRBV5-1 TGCGCCAGCAGCCCTCGGGGGCGGCAGGGGGCGACTACTAACTATGGCTACACCTTC CASSPRGRQGATTNYGYTF
TRBJ2-6 few NA TRBV5-1 TGCGCCAGCAGCCCGTCCCTCTCTGGGGCCAACGTCCTGACTTTC CASSPSLSGANVLTF
TRBJ2-3 NA TRBD1 TRBV28 TGTGCCAGCAGTTTCCAGACAGGGGGCACAGATACGCAGTATTTT CASSFQTGGTDTQYF
TRBJ1-3 once NA TRBV7-9 TGTGCCAGCAGCTTAGGACCGGGTTCTGGAAACACCATATATTTT CASSLGPGSGNTIYF
TRBJ2-7 NA TRBD1 TRBV6-5 TGTGCCACCGGTGGACAGGGTAATACCTACGAGCAGTACTTC CATGGQGNTYEQYF
TRBJ2-5 NA NA TRBV5-1 TGCGCCAGCAGCTTGGGCTACCCCCAAGAGACCCAGTACTTC CASSLGYPQETQYF
TRBJ1-6 NA TRBD1 TRBV4-2 TGTGCCAGCAGCCAAGGGACAGGAGGCAATTCACCCCTCCACTTT CASSQGTGGNSPLHF
TRBJ2-3 NA NA TRBV7-9 TGTGCCAGCAGCTTCGGGGGTTCAGATACGCAGTATTTT CASSFGGSDTQYF